The sequence of this TCR beta chain was determined in a study of blood T cell repertoires in COVID-19. Original handling: Cell counts per sample came from amplifying reference gene primers. This table comes from immunoSEQ multiplex PCR, and its TCRdb copy is limited to in-frame clones, with some not included. V and J calls and clone size are given by that table; D and trimming were obtained from the DNA. The repertoire consists of roughly 280,000 clones, with around four fifths occurring once and the leading ten covering 3.5% to 5.5%. This CDR3 region has 16 residues. Germline V gives CDR1 SGDLS, CDR2 YYNGEE. Deletions cut 4 bases from V and 7 bases from J, with 21 bases between.

J is TRBJ2-4 and V is TRBV9; the D gene is possibly TRBD1 (6 bases). This TCR was sampled from a man in his 60s who had recovered from COVID-19. Sequencing was done on a sample of peripheral blood. The CDR3 bases are TGTGCCAGCAGCCCGGACCCCAGGGGCGCAGGGAACATTCAGTACTTC. Amino acid sequence: CASSPDPRGAGNIQYF.